This passage covers 18 T cell receptor beta chains from one sample sequenced in a study of PD-L1 blockade in urothelial cancer. Time point defined: pretreatment peripheral blood. Method: immunoSEQ multiplex PCR; TCRdb's copy keeps in-frame clones and lacks some. Of about 80,000 clones listed, about 82% are singletons. The material sequenced was PBMCs, taken around atezolizumab (anti-PD-L1) treatment. All receptors derive from a man aged 35-49 years with urothelial cancer.

This clone has only a few counts. This chain joins TRBV18 and TRBJ1-1; the match to TRBD1 covers 8 bases. Germline V gene data show CDR1 as KGHSH and CDR2 as LQKENI. J lost 0 bases, V lost 5 bases, and 8 bases had no gene match. There are 16 residues in the CDR3. CDR3 protein: CASSYNTGGMNTEAFF. Written as DNA, the CDR3 is TGTGCCAGCTCATACAACACAGGGGGAATGAACACTGAAGCTTTCTTT.

J is TRBJ1-5 and V is TRBV27; D unclear. The CDR3 runs to 15 residues. The germline CDR1 and CDR2 sequences are MNHEY and SMNVEV (reference sequence). With 7 bases removed from V and 5 bases from J, the gap between germline ends came to 18 bases. CDR3 in amino acids: CASKFKSFPDQPQHF. For the CDR3, the DNA is TGTGCCAGCAAATTTAAGTCCTTCCCGGATCAGCCCCAGCATTTT.

This chain links TRBV9 with TRBJ2-6; TRBD1 might be the D (6 bases). Germline values: CDR1 SGDLS, CDR2 YYNGEE. The CDR3 is 14 amino acids. Trimming took off 8 bases at V and 1 base at J, with 10 bases between the two ends. The CDR3 spells CASEGESGANVLTF. CDR3 bases: TGTGCCAGTGAGGGGGAGTCTGGGGCCAACGTCCTGACTTTC.

The chain employs TRBV5-5 and TRBJ2-5, with TRBD2 identical over 11 bases. This CDR3 contains 13 residues. The V gene's germline CDR1 is SGHKS and CDR2 YYEKEE (reference sequence). With V trimmed by 5 bases and J by 3 bases, 0 bases remained unmatched. The CDR3 protein is CASRLAGEETQYF. The CDR3 region has the DNA TGTGCCAGCAGACTAGCGGGGGAAGAGACCCAGTACTTC.

The V call is TRBV4-1, the J call TRBJ1-1; D is possibly TRBD1 (5 bases). V lost 0 bases and J 0 bases, leaving 20 bases between the germline ends. The V gene's germline CDR1 is MGHRA and CDR2 YSYEKL. The CDR3 is 19 amino acids. This chain's CDR3 is CASSQDTSRGGAMNTEAFF. CDR3 DNA sequence: TGCGCCAGCAGCCAAGATACCTCCCGGGGAGGGGCTATGAACACTGAAGCTTTCTTT.

The rearrangement joins TRBV29-1 to TRBJ1-1; the match to TRBD1 covers 7 bases. This CDR3 is 13 amino acids long. J lost 1 base, V lost 4 bases, and 3 bases had no gene match. CDR1 and CDR2 (germline): SQVTM, ANQGSEA. CDR3 DNA sequence: TGCAGCGTTGGGAACAGGGGGAACACTGAAGCTTTCTTT. Residues: CSVGNRGNTEAFF. Drawing the rest from reference TRBV29-1 and TRBJ1-1, the complete variable domain is SAVISQKPSRDICQRGTSLTIQCQVDSQVTMMFWYRQQPGQSLTLIATANQGSEATYESGFVIDKFPISRPNLTFSTLTVSNMSPEDSSIYLCSVGNRGNTEAFFGQGTRLTVV.

This chain links TRBV7-9 with TRBJ1-5; TRBD1 might be the D (5 bases). The CDR3 length is 14 residues. The V end was cut by 6 bases, the J end by 4 bases, with 13 bases between. Per the germline V gene, CDR1 is SEHNR and CDR2 is FQNEAQ (reference sequence). The CDR3 DNA is TGTGCCAGCAGTAAAACAGGAGATAATCAGCCCCAGCATTTT. Translated, it gives CASSKTGDNQPQHF.

The V gene is TRBV29-1, the J gene TRBJ1-1; D unclear. V lost 4 bases, J lost 4 bases, and 13 bases lay in between. This CDR3 has 13 residues. Germline assignment: CDR1 SQVTM and CDR2 ANQGSEA. CDR3 loop: CSVVFYSGTEAFF. In nucleotides, the CDR3 is TGCAGCGTTGTATTTTACTCCGGCACTGAAGCTTTCTTT.

V usage is TRBV28 and J usage is TRBJ1-3; perhaps TRBD1 as D (6 bases). With 5 bases removed from V and 3 bases from J, the gap between germline ends came to 11 bases. Germline V gene data show CDR1 as MDHEN and CDR2 as SYDVKM. The CDR3 consists of 14 residues. The CDR3 is CASSRGGLGNTIYF. The CDR3 DNA follows: TGTGCCAGCAGTAGGGGGGGGCTTGGAAACACCATATATTTT.

This CDR3 reads CASSPPLGRETQYF. For the CDR3, the DNA is TGTGCCAGCAGCCCGCCCCTCGGTCGGGAGACCCAGTACTTC. The chain joins TRBV28 to TRBJ2-5; no clear D. With 6 bases removed from V and 5 bases from J, the gap between germline ends came to 16 bases. The CDR3 is made up of 14 amino acids. The germline gives CDR1 MDHEN, CDR2 SYDVKM.

This sequence joins TRBV27 and TRBJ1-4; no clear D gene. Trimming took off 6 bases at V and 2 bases at J, with 19 bases between the two ends. Germline V lookup: CDR1 MNHEY, CDR2 SMNVEV (reference sequence). CDR3 size: 17 residues. CDR3 coding DNA: TGTGCCAGCAGGCCATCCCGTAGGGAGGCGACTAATGAAAAACTGTTTTTT. Translating it yields CASRPSRREATNEKLFF.

The chain combines TRBV28 with TRBJ2-2; the match to TRBD2 covers 10 bases. Germline trimming cut 6 bases from V and 6 bases from J; bases unmatched to any gene: 4. CDR3 length: 14 residues. Germline CDR1 is MDHEN and CDR2 is SYDVKM. CDR3 nucleotide sequence: TGTGCCAGCAGGTCCAGCGGGAGGGCCGGGGAGCTGTTTTTT. Protein: CASRSSGRAGELFF.

The chain recombines TRBV10-3 with TRBJ2-7; 9 nucleotides align to TRBD1. The CDR3 is made up of 14 amino acids. Germline values: CDR1 ENHRY, CDR2 SYGVKD. V was pared by 8 bases and J by 6 bases, with 11 bases of the junction left unmatched. CDR3 in DNA: TGTGCCATCGGACGCTCGGGACAGGGTTTCGAGCAGTACTTC. Translation: CAIGRSGQGFEQYF.

The rearrangement joins TRBV28 to TRBJ1-5, with 8 nucleotides matching TRBD1. The germline gives CDR1 MDHEN, CDR2 SYDVKM. The CDR3 has 14 amino acids. V trimming: 5 bases; J trimming: 6 bases; junction bases outside the gene matches: 6. CDR3 nucleotides: TGTGCCAGCAGTGACAGGGGCGGAAGTCAGCCCCAGCATTTT. Translation: CASSDRGGSQPQHF. The variable domain in full, completed from reference TRBV28 and TRBJ1-5, reads DVKVTQSSRYLVKRTGEKVFLECVQDMDHENMFWYRQDPGLGLRLIYFSYDVKMKEKGDIPEGYSVSREKKERFSLILESASTNQTSMYLCASSDRGGSQPQHFGDGTRLSIL.

The chain has TRBV30 and TRBJ1-1, with D uncertain. This CDR3 spans 13 amino acids. The germline V gene encodes CDR1 GTSNPN and CDR2 SVGIG (reference sequence). V shed 1 base and J shed 1 base, with 7 bases lying between them. In DNA, the CDR3 is TGTGCCTGGAGTGGATACACGAACACTGAAGCTTTCTTT. Its translation is CAWSGYTNTEAFF.

This clone was recorded once. This rearrangement joins TRBV27 to TRBJ2-1; possible D gene TRBD1, 5 bases. Germline V gives CDR1 MNHEY, CDR2 SMNVEV (reference sequence). Trimming stripped 3 bases from V and 5 bases from J, with 14 bases between. There are 15 residues in the CDR3. The CDR3: CASSFRAARNNEQFF. CDR3 DNA sequence: TGTGCCAGCAGTTTCAGGGCGGCTAGAAACAATGAGCAGTTCTTC.

The rearrangement links TRBV14 to TRBJ1-4, with 10 bases lining up with TRBD1. The CDR3 has 18 amino acids. Trimming cost V 5 bases and J 8 bases; bases outside gene matches: 17. CDR1 and CDR2 (germline): SGHDN, FVKESK. Here the CDR3 DNA reads TGTGCCAGCAGCTCCAGGACAGGGGGTTCCCTCTTGGGCGAAAAACTGTTTTTT. Amino acids: CASSSRTGGSLLGEKLFF.

The V gene is TRBV5-6, the J gene TRBJ1-1, with 9 nucleotides matching TRBD1. The germline V gene has CDR1 SGHDT and CDR2 YYEEEE. The CDR3 length is 14 residues. After removal of 3 bases from V and 2 bases from J, the junction contained 2 bases not matched to a gene. CDR3 DNA: TGTGCCAGCAGCTCGACAGGGGGAAACACTGAAGCTTTCTTT. Residues: CASSSTGGNTEAFF.